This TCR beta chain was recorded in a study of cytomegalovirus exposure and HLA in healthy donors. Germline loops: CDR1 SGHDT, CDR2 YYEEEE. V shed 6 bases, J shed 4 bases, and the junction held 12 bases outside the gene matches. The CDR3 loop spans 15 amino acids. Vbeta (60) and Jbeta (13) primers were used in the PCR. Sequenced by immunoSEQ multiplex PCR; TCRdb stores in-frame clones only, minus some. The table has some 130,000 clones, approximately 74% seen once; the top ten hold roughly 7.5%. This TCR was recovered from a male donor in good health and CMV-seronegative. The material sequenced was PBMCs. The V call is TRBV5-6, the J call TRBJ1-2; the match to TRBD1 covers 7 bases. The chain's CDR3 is CASTLGGGVSYGYTF. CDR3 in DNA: TGTGCCAGCACCCTAGGGGGCGGGGTTTCCTATGGCTACACCTTC.